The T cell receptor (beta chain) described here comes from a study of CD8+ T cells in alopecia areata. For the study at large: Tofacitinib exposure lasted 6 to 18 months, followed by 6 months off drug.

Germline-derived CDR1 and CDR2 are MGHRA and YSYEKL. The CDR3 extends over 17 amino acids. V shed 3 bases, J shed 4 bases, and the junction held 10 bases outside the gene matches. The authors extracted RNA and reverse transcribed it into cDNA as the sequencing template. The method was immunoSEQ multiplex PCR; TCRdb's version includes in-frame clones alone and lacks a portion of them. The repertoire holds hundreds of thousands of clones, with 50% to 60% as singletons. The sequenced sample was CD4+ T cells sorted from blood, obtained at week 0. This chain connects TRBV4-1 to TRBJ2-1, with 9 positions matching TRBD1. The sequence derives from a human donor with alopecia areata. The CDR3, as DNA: TGCGCCAGCAGCCACGCACATCCGGGACAGGGATACAATGAGCAGTTCTTC. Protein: CASSHAHPGQGYNEQFF.